This TCR beta chain was profiled in a study of CD8 T cells in Susac syndrome. Notes on this clonotype: Antigen: not known.

The authors reverse transcribed roughly 0.5 to 1 ug RNA with random hexamers. Amplification of TCR beta CDR3 spanned 54 Vbeta and 13 Jbeta via immunoSEQ multiplex PCR. TCRdb ran MiXCR on the immunoSEQ multiplex PCR reads and lists one entry per CDR3 protein. This sample has about 440,000 distinct CDR3 sequences, with roughly 85% found just once. Negative isolation yielded CD4+ and CD8+ T cells, and FACS enriched TEMRA cells. General study points: The study admitted that it had a relatively small number of individuals in its TCR sequencing and HLA analysis.

The clonotype comes from a human donor with multiple sclerosis. The source material was CD8+ T cells from PBMCs.

The CDR3 nucleotides read TGTGCCAGCAGCCCGATCGGGGGAGCGGGGGGCCAAGTCGGCAATGAGCAGTTCTTC. Protein product: CASSPIGGAGGQVGNEQFF. V is TRBV7-9 and J is TRBJ2-1; TRBD2 matches at 9 bases. CDR1 and CDR2 from the germline V gene are SEHNR and FQNEAQ (reference sequence). The CDR3 length is 19 residues. The V gene end was trimmed by 5 bases and the J gene end by 6 bases; junction bases not matched to a gene: 20.